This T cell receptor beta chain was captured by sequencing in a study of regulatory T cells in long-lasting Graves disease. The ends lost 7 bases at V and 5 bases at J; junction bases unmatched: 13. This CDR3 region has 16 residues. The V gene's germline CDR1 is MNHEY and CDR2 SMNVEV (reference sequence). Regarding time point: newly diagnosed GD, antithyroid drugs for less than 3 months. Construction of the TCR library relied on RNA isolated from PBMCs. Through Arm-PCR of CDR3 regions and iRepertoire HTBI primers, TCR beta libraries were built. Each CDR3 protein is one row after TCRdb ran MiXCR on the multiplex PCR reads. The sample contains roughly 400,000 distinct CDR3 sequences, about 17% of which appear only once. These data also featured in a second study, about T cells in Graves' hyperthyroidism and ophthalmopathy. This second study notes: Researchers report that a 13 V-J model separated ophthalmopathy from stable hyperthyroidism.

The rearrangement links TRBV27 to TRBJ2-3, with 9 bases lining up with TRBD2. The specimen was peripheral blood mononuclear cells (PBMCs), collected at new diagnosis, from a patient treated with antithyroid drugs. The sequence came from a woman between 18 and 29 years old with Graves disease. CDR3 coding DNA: TGTGCCAGCACTTATAGCGGGAGTTCCGGGGGAGATACGCAGTATTTT. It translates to CASTYSGSSGGDTQYF.